This T cell receptor beta chain was obtained from a study of PD-1 blockade in classical Hodgkin lymphoma. TCRdb's table, derived via immunoSEQ multiplex PCR, lists solely in-frame clones and lacks some. The sample contains 9,500 to 13,000 clones, approximately 74% of which appear only once. This CDR3 is built from 15 residues. J gave up 9 bases and V 0 bases, and 7 bases lay outside the gene matches. Germline V gene lookup returns CDR1 SGHRS and CDR2 YFSETQ. In regard to this clone: What it binds is not known.

As for time point: cycle 4 day 1 (C4D1), after less than seven weeks of nivolumab. In every patient, relapse followed autologous stem cell transplantation, while exposure to brentuximab vedotin differed. Isolation of CD4+ T cells from thawed PBMCs was performed by magnetic negative selection. Reported best responses ranged across complete response, partial response or progressive disease. Overall study results and limits: The diversity seen at baseline in complete responders resembled that of newly diagnosed patients. Patients starting nivolumab under 1 year after ASCT were excluded. Newly diagnosed patients were said to have less baseline TCR diversity than healthy donors did.

V usage is TRBV5-1 and J usage is TRBJ2-1, with TRBD2 matching over 9 bases. The receptor was derived from a human donor with classical Hodgkin lymphoma. The sequenced sample was CD4+ T cells from blood, obtained before the fourth cycle of nivolumab. The CDR3 region is CASSLALAGEAEQFF. CDR3 sequence (DNA): TGCGCCAGCAGCTTGGCCTTAGCGGGAGAGGCTGAGCAGTTCTTC.